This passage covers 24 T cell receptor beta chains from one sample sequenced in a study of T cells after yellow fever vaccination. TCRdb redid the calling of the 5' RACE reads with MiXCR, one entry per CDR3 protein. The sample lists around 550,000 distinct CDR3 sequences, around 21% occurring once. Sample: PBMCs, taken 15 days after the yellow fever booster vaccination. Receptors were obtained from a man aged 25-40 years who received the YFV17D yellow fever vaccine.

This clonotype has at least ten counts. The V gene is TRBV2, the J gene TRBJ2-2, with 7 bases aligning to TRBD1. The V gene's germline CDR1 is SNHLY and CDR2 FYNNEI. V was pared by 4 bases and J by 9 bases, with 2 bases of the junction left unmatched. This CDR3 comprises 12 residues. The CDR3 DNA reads TGTGCCAGCAGTGTACAGGGGTGGGAGCTGTTTTTT. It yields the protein CASSVQGWELFF.

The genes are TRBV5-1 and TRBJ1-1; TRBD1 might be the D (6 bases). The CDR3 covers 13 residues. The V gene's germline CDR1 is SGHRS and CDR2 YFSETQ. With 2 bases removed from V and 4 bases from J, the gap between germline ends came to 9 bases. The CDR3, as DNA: TGCGCCAGCAGCTTCAGGACAGCCACTGAAGCTTTCTTT. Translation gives CASSFRTATEAFF.

The chain's CDR3 is CASSLAGRGNQPQHF. Here the CDR3 DNA reads TGTGCCAGCAGCTTAGCGGGACGGGGCAATCAGCCCCAGCATTTT. The chain links TRBV7-9 to TRBJ1-5, with a tentative D call TRBD1 (5 bases). This CDR3 is 15 amino acids long. The germline gives CDR1 SEHNR, CDR2 FQNEAQ (reference sequence). The V end lost 0 bases, the J end lost 2 bases, and 8 bases lay between the germline ends.

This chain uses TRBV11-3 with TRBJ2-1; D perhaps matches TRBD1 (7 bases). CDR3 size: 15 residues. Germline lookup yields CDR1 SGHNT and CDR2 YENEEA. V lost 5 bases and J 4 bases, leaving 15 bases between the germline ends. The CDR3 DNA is TGTGCCAGCAGCGCGGGACAGCCTGGTTACAATGAGCAGTTCTTC. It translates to CASSAGQPGYNEQFF.

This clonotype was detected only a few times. CDR3 nucleotides: TGTGCCAGCAGTTTTCGGACTCAATCCTACAATGAGCAGTTCTTC. Translated, it gives CASSFRTQSYNEQFF. This chain links TRBV12-3 or TRBV12-4 with TRBJ2-1, with D tentatively TRBD2 (5 bases). The CDR3 sequence is 15 residues long. V lost 3 bases and J lost 1, with 10 bases in between.

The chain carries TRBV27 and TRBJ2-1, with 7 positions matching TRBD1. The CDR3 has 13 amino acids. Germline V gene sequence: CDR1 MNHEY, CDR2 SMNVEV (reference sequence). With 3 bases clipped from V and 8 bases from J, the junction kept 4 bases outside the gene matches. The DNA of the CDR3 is TGTGCCAGCAGTTTCCAAACAGGGGATGAGCAGTTCTTC. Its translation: CASSFQTGDEQFF.

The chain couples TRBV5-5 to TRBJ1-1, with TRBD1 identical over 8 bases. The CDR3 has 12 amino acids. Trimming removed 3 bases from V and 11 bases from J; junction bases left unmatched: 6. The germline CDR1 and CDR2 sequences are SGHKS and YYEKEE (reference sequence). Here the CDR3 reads CASSSGQGGAFF. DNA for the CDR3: TGTGCCAGCAGCTCCGGACAGGGTGGCGCTTTCTTT.

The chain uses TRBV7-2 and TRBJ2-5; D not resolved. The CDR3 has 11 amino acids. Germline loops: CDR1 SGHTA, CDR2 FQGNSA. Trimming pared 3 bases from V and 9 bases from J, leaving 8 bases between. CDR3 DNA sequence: TGTGCCAGCAGCTTGAGCCGGGCCCAGTACTTC. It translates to CASSLSRAQYF.

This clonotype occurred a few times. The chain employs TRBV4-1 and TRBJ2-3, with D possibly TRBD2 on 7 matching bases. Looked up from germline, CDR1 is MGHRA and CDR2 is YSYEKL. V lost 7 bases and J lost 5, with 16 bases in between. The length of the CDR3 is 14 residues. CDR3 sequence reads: CASKRSRGGDTQYF. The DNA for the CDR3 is TGCGCCAGCAAACGGTCGAGGGGGGGAGATACGCAGTATTTT.

CDR3 loop: CSATDRVGGYTF. CDR3 coding DNA: TGCAGTGCCACCGACAGGGTAGGTGGCTACACCTTC. The chain has TRBV20-1 and TRBJ1-2, with 7 bases matching TRBD1. This CDR3 spans 12 amino acids. Germline V lookup: CDR1 DFQATT, CDR2 SNEGSKA (reference sequence). Trimming at V came to 6 bases and at J to 7 bases, leaving 8 bases not matched to a gene.

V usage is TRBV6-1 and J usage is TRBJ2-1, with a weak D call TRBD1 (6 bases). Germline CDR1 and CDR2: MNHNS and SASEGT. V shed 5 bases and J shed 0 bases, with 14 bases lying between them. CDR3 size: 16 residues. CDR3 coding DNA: TGTGCCAGCAGTATCCGACAGGCGAGCTCCTACAATGAGCAGTTCTTC. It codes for CASSIRQASSYNEQFF.

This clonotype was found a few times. As DNA, the CDR3 is TGCAGCGTTGACCCACTAGGGGGGGAGAAGACCCAGTACTTC. It translates to CSVDPLGGEKTQYF. This sequence joins TRBV29-1 and TRBJ2-5; TRBD2 might be the D (7 bases). Germline V gene data show CDR1 as SQVTM and CDR2 as ANQGSEA. This CDR3 is 14 amino acids long. The germline V and J ends were trimmed by 3 bases and 6 bases, with 17 bases remaining between them.

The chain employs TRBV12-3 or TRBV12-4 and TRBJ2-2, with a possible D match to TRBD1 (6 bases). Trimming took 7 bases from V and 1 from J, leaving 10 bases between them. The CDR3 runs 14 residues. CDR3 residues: CASKNRENTGELFF. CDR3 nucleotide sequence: TGTGCCAGCAAGAACAGGGAGAACACCGGGGAGCTGTTTTTT.

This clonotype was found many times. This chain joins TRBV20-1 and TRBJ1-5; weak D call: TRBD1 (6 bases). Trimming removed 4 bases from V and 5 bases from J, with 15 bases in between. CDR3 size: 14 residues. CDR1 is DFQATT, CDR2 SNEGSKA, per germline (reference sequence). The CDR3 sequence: CSATDRGADQPQHF. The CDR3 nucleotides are TGCAGTGCTACTGACCGGGGGGCGGATCAGCCCCAGCATTTT.

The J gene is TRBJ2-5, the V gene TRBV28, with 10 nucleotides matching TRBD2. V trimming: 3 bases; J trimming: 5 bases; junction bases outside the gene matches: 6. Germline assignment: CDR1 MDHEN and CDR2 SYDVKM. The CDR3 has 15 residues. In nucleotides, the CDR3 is TGTGCCAGCAGTTTTCTAGCGGGAGTTGTTGAGACCCAGTACTTC. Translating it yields CASSFLAGVVETQYF.

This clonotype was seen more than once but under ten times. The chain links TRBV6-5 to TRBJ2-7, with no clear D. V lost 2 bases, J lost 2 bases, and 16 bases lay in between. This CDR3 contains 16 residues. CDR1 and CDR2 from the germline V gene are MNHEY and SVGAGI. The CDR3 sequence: CASSYPPQGYPYEQYF. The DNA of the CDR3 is TGTGCCAGCAGTTACCCCCCGCAAGGCTATCCCTACGAGCAGTACTTC.

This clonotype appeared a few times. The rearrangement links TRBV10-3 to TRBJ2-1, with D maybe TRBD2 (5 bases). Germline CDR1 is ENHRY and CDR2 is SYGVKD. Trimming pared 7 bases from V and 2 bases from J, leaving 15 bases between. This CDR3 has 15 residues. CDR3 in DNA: TGTGCCATCAAGGGTCCAGCGGAGCCCTACAATGAGCAGTTCTTC. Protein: CAIKGPAEPYNEQFF.

In DNA, the CDR3 is TGCGCCAGCAGCATCCACGGACTAGACGGATCCTACAATGAGCAGTTCTTC. The encoded protein is CASSIHGLDGSYNEQFF. V and J are TRBV5-1 and TRBJ2-1; 7 bases line up with TRBD2. V lost 4 bases to trimming and J lost 1 base; unmatched junction nucleotides: 11. The CDR3 extends over 17 amino acids. Germline V gene lookup returns CDR1 SGHRS and CDR2 YFSETQ.

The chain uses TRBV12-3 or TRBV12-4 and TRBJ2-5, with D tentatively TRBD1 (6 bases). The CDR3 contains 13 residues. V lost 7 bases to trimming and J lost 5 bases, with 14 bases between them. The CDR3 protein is CASKLQGRETQYF. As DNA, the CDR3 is TGTGCCAGCAAACTACAGGGCCGGGAGACCCAGTACTTC.

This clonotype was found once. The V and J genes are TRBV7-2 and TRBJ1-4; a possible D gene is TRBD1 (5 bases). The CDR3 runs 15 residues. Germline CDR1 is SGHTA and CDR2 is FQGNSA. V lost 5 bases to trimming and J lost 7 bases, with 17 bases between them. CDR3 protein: CASSTAGSFGEKLFF. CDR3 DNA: TGTGCCAGCAGCACAGCAGGGAGTTTCGGTGAAAAACTGTTTTTT.

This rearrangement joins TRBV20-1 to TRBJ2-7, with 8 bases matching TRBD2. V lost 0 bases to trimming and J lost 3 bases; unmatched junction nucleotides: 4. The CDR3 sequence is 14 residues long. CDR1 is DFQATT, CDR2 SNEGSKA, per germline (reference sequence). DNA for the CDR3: TGCAGTGCTAGAGAGGTTAGCGGGATCTACGAGCAGTACTTC. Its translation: CSAREVSGIYEQYF.

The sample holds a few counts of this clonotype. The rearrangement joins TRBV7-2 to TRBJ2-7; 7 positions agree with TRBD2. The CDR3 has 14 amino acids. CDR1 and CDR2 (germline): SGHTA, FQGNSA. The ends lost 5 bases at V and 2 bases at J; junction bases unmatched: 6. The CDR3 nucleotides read TGTGCCAGCAGCACCGGCGGGGGACCCTACGAGCAGTACTTC. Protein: CASSTGGGPYEQYF.

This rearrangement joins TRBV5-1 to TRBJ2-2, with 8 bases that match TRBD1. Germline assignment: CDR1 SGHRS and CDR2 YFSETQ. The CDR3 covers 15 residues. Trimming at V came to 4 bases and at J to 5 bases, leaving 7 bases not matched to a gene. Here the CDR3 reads CASSLDRAGTGELFF. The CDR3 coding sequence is TGCGCCAGCAGCCTGGACAGGGCGGGGACCGGGGAGCTGTTTTTT. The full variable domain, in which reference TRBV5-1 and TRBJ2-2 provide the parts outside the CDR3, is KAGVTQTPRYLIKTRGQQVTLSCSPISGHRSVSWYQQTPGQGLQFLFEYFSETQRNKGNFPGRFSGRQFSNSRSEMNVSTLELGDSALYLCASSLDRAGTGELFFGEGSRLTVL.

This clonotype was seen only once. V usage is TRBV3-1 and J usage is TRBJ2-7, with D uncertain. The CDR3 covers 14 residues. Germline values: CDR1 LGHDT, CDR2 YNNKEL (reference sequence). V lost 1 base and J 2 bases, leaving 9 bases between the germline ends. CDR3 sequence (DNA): TGTGCCAGCAGCCAAGTTGGCTGGACCTACGAGCAGTACTTC. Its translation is CASSQVGWTYEQYF.